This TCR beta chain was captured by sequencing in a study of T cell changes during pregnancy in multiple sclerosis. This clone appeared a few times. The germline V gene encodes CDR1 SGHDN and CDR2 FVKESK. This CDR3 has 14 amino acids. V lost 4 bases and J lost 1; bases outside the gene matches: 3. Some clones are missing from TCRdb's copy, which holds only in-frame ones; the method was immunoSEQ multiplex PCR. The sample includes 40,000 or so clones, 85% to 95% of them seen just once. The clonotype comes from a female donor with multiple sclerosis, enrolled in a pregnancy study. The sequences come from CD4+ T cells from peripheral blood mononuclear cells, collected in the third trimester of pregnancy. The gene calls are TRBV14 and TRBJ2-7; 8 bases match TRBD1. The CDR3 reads CASSRDRQSYEQYF. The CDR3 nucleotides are TGTGCCAGCAGCCGGGACAGGCAATCCTACGAGCAGTACTTC. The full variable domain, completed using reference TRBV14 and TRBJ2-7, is EAGVTQFPSHSVIEKGQTVTLRCDPISGHDNLYWYRRVMGKEIKFLLHFVKESKQDESGMPNNRFLAERTGGTYSTLKVQPAELEDSGVYFCASSRDRQSYEQYFGPGTRLTVT.